One TCR beta chain is described in this entry. The same CDR3 can be traced to other DNA sequences in this sample. The table came from immunoSEQ multiplex PCR; TCRdb's copy has only in-frame clones and leaves some out. This sample has about 350,000 clones, with roughly 86% found just once. This sample was included in a study of blood T cell repertoires in COVID-19. Study details: The origin of the acute and convalescent COVID-19 samples was the United States, Italy and Spain. T cells, B-cell-depleted T cells, or PBMCs supplied cDNA or gDNA.

The CDR3 has 11 amino acids. V lost 3 bases and J 5 bases, leaving 4 bases between the germline ends. From germline, CDR1 is LNHNV and CDR2 YYDKDF (reference sequence). Followed longitudinally, the Seattle patients had been enrolled during active infection. This rearrangement joins TRBV15 to TRBJ1-2; D not certain. The source is a woman between 65 and 79 years old with COVID-19, enrolled during active disease. Sequenced: peripheral blood. In nucleotides, the CDR3 is TGTGCCACCAGCAGCGGGTATGGCTACACCTTC. Its protein product is CATSSGYGYTF.